The 18 T cell receptor beta chains below come from one sample, sequenced in a study of response to subunit inactivated influenza vaccine. A single record per CDR3 protein comes from TCRdb applying MiXCR to the RT-PCR reads. Of 500,000 to 600,000 distinct CDR3 sequences listed, 7.5% to 8.5% were seen once; the top ten hold around 13%. This specimen was PBMCs from blood, taken about 24 months after vaccination. The receptors originated from a man in his fifties or sixties who received an inactivated influenza vaccine.

This sequence joins TRBV5-1 and TRBJ2-3, with D uncertain. V was trimmed by 0 bases and J by 1 base, leaving 9 bases between them. From germline, CDR1 is SGHRS and CDR2 YFSETQ. CDR3 length equals 15 residues. The CDR3 loop reads CASSLDALRTDTQYF. In nucleotides, the CDR3 is TGCGCCAGCAGCTTGGATGCTCTCCGCACAGATACGCAGTATTTT.

This sequence joins TRBV25-1 and TRBJ1-1; D is ambiguous. Trimming pared 1 base from V and 6 bases from J, leaving 21 bases between. The CDR3 is 17 residues long. Germline CDR1 reads MGHDK; CDR2 reads SYGVNS. The CDR3 reads CASSELFRKERISEAFF. CDR3 sequence (DNA): TGTGCCAGCAGTGAATTGTTCCGAAAGGAAAGGATATCTGAAGCTTTCTTT.

This clonotype was seen repeatedly, ten times or more. A read error may account for a junction end that differs from germline. The V and J genes are TRBV5-1 and TRBJ2-7; 10 bases line up with TRBD1. There are 14 residues in the CDR3. Germline V CDR1 and CDR2: SGHRS, YFSETQ. CDR3 sequence reads: CASSLTGGIYEQYF. DNA of the CDR3: TGTGCCAGCAGCTTGACAGGGGGCATTTACGAGCAGTACTTC.

This clonotype was observed many times. This sequence joins TRBV7-3 and TRBJ2-7; D may be TRBD2 (6 bases). V was trimmed by 5 bases and J by 0 bases, leaving 11 bases between them. Per germline, CDR1 SGHTA and CDR2 FQGTGA. CDR3 size: 14 residues. The CDR3 region is CASSETGLSYEQYF. The CDR3 nucleotides are TGTGCCAGCAGCGAAACGGGACTCTCCTACGAGCAGTACTTC. Full variable domain (rest looked up from reference TRBV7-3 and TRBJ2-7): GAGVSQTPSNKVTEKGKYVELRCDPISGHTALYWYRQSLGQGPEFLIYFQGTGAADDSGLPNDRFFAVRPEGSVSTLKIQRTERGDSAVYLCASSETGLSYEQYFGPGTRLTVT.

This chain joins TRBV20-1 and TRBJ1-1; perhaps TRBD1 as D (6 bases). The CDR3 has 13 amino acids. The V gene lost 1 base and the J gene lost 5 bases, with 11 bases spanning the gap. Germline V CDR1 and CDR2: DFQATT, SNEGSKA (reference sequence). CDR3 DNA sequence: TGCAGTGCTAGAGTCACAGGGACAACTGAAGCTTTCTTT. Translating it yields CSARVTGTTEAFF.

This clonotype showed up many times. The rearrangement links TRBV7-8 to TRBJ1-3; unclear D gene. Trimming removed 5 bases at V and 4 bases at J, with 15 bases between. CDR3 length equals 15 residues. Germline CDR1 is SGHVS and CDR2 is FQNEAQ. As DNA, the CDR3 is TGTGCCAGCAGCCCCCGTTACGGGCCCGGAAACACCATATATTTT. As protein: CASSPRYGPGNTIYF.

This clonotype showed up just a few times. This chain joins TRBV29-1 and TRBJ2-5; 9 bases line up with TRBD1. Germline values: CDR1 SQVTM, CDR2 ANQGSEA. The ends lost 1 base at V and 4 bases at J; junction bases unmatched: 7. The CDR3 extends over 15 amino acids. CDR3 residues: CSVEVGTGWRETQYF. DNA for the CDR3: TGCAGCGTTGAAGTGGGGACAGGGTGGAGAGAGACCCAGTACTTC.

V gene TRBV9 combines with J gene TRBJ1-1, with D unresolved. Per the germline V gene, CDR1 is SGDLS and CDR2 is YYNGEE. CDR3 length equals 15 residues. With 0 bases removed from V and 3 bases from J, the gap between germline ends came to 12 bases. CDR3 sequence reads: CASSVVPTGDTEAFF. In DNA form, the CDR3 reads TGTGCCAGCAGCGTAGTCCCGACTGGGGACACTGAAGCTTTCTTT.

Ten or more counts support this clonotype. V and J are TRBV6-2 or TRBV6-3 and TRBJ2-7; D gene unclear. V dropped 2 bases and J dropped 2 bases, with 7 bases sitting between them. Germline lookup yields CDR1 MNHEY and CDR2 SVGEGT. This CDR3 has 13 amino acids. The CDR3 bases are TGTGCCAGCAGTTACCCCCCCGCCTACGAGCAGTACTTC. This translates into CASSYPPAYEQYF.

This clonotype was seen only a few times. The J gene is TRBJ1-1, the V gene TRBV4-3; D may be TRBD1 (5 bases). Germline V gene lookup returns CDR1 LGHNA and CDR2 YSLEER. The CDR3 spans 17 residues. Trimming removed 0 bases at V and 0 bases at J, with 14 bases between. The CDR3 nucleotides are TGCGCCAGCAGCCAAGATGTAACAGGCGGCATGAACACTGAAGCTTTCTTT. Amino acid sequence: CASSQDVTGGMNTEAFF.

This clonotype showed up just a few times. The chain has TRBV20-1 and TRBJ2-5; a possible D gene is TRBD1 (6 bases). The CDR3 covers 14 residues. The V gene's germline CDR1 is DFQATT and CDR2 SNEGSKA (reference sequence). V was pared by 6 bases and J by 5 bases, with 19 bases between. DNA for the CDR3: TGCAGTGCACCGAAGGGTGGGGGCAGCGAGACCCAGTACTTC. This gives the protein CSAPKGGGSETQYF.

The V gene is TRBV13, the J gene TRBJ2-5; 10 bases fit TRBD1. Trimming removed 5 bases from V and 7 bases from J; junction bases left unmatched: 13. The length of the CDR3 is 16 residues. The germline gives CDR1 PRHDT, CDR2 FYEKMQ (reference sequence). CDR3 in DNA: TGTGCCAGCAGCCCTCCCACCGGGACAGGGGACTTGACCCAGTACTTC. This codes for CASSPPTGTGDLTQYF. Filled out from reference TRBV13 and TRBJ2-5, the complete variable domain reads AAGVIQSPRHLIKEKRETATLKCYPIPRHDTVYWYQQGPGQDPQFLISFYEKMQSDKGSIPDRFSAQQFSDYHSELNMSSLELGDSALYFCASSPPTGTGDLTQYFGPGTRLLVL.

A few counts support this clonotype. The chain combines TRBV28 with TRBJ1-3, with D unresolved. The germline V gene has CDR1 MDHEN and CDR2 SYDVKM. The CDR3 extends over 15 amino acids. Between the trimmed V and J ends, which lost 6 bases and 0 bases, there was a span of 12 bases. CDR3 sequence reads: CASRKRHHSGNTIYF. The CDR3 bases are TGTGCCAGCAGGAAGAGGCACCACTCTGGAAACACCATATATTTT.

J is TRBJ1-2 and V is TRBV20-1; D gene unclear. This CDR3 contains 15 residues. Trimming removed 2 bases from V and 2 bases from J, with 15 bases in between. The germline V gene has CDR1 DFQATT and CDR2 SNEGSKA (reference sequence). The CDR3 is CSARPSGTHNYGYTF. DNA for the CDR3: TGCAGTGCTAGACCTTCCGGAACACACAACTATGGCTACACCTTC.

CDR3 nucleotide sequence: TGCAGCGTGACAGGGAACTCCTACGAGCAGTACTTC. Its protein product is CSVTGNSYEQYF. The V gene is TRBV29-1, the J gene TRBJ2-7; TRBD1 matches 7 bases. Germline loops: CDR1 SQVTM, CDR2 ANQGSEA. V was clipped by 6 bases and J by 0 bases; unmatched bases: 2. CDR3 length: 12 residues.

This clonotype was seen a few times. This sequence joins TRBV5-1 and TRBJ2-2; 8 bases agree with TRBD2. CDR1 is SGHRS, CDR2 YFSETQ, per germline. CDR3 size: 14 residues. V shed 2 bases, J shed 7 bases, and the junction held 4 bases outside the gene matches. CDR3 protein: CASSLLADSGELFF. CDR3 nucleotides: TGCGCCAGCAGCTTACTAGCGGATAGCGGGGAGCTGTTTTTT. Supplemented by reference TRBV5-1 and TRBJ2-2, the full variable domain reads KAGVTQTPRYLIKTRGQQVTLSCSPISGHRSVSWYQQTPGQGLQFLFEYFSETQRNKGNFPGRFSGRQFSNSRSEMNVSTLELGDSALYLCASSLLADSGELFFGEGSRLTVL.

This clonotype was counted ten times or more. The J gene is TRBJ1-1, the V gene TRBV18; possible D gene TRBD1, 5 bases. The V and J ends lost 7 bases and 4 bases respectively, with 19 bases between them. CDR1 and CDR2 (germline): KGHSH, LQKENI. CDR3 size: 15 residues. In DNA, the CDR3 is TGTGCCAGCTTTCCGAGTACCGGGACGCTCACTGAAGCTTTCTTT. Translation: CASFPSTGTLTEAFF.

V gene TRBV20-1 combines with J gene TRBJ2-7, with a possible D match to TRBD1 (5 bases). Germline V gene data show CDR1 as DFQATT and CDR2 as SNEGSKA (reference sequence). Trimming took off 0 bases at V and 5 bases at J, with 29 bases between the two ends. There are 19 residues in the CDR3. The CDR3 loop reads CSARDISQVLPNHLDEQYF. CDR3 nucleotide sequence: TGCAGTGCTAGAGATATTTCACAGGTTTTGCCCAACCACTTAGACGAGCAGTACTTC.